The clone carrying this TCR beta chain came up many times. Antigen specificity is unknown. The junction shows a germline mismatch at one end, possibly a read error. To make TCR beta libraries, researchers used iRepertoire HTBI primers and Arm-PCR of CDR3 regions. TCRdb reprocessed the multiplex PCR reads via MiXCR and lists one record per CDR3 protein. The sample has 550,000 to 600,000 distinct CDR3 sequences, about 15% seen once. Germline CDR1 DFQATT, CDR2 SNEGSKA (reference sequence). This CDR3 spans 13 amino acids. The time point denotes: newly diagnosed GD, antithyroid drugs for less than 3 months. The TCR library was made from RNA that had been extracted from PBMCs in TRIzol. This record comes from a study of regulatory T cells in long-lasting Graves disease. Study findings and constraints: Persistent disease preferred TRBV28, TRBJ1-2 and TRBJ2-5. Whereas approximately 980 public clonotypes were shared by new patients, persistent patients shared more, at roughly 3,000.

These data were also filed under a second study, of T cells in Graves' hyperthyroidism and ophthalmopathy.

The starting material was peripheral blood mononuclear cells (PBMCs), obtained at new diagnosis, from a patient treated with antithyroid drugs. This receptor was identified in a man younger than 30 with Graves disease. The chain combines TRBV20-1 with TRBJ2-5; D uncertain. The CDR3 region is CSATAGVEESQYF. CDR3 bases: TGCAGTGCAACGGCTGGCGTGGAAGAGTCCCAGTACTTC.